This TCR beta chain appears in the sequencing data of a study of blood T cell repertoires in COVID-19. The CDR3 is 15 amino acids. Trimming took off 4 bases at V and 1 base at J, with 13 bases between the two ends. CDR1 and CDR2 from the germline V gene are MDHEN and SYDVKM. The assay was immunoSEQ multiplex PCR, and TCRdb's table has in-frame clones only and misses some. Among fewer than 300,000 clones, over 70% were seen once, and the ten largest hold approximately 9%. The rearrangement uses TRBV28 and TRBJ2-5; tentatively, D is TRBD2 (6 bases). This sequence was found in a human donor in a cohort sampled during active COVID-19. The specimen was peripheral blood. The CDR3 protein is CASSSPATSQETQYF. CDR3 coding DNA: TGTGCCAGCAGTTCCCCCGCGACTAGCCAAGAGACCCAGTACTTC.